One T cell receptor beta chain is described in this entry. This clone was recorded a few times. Its antigen is still unknown. Qualities for individual bases were not recorded, and no much larger clone is one base off. Between the V and J ends, shortened by 4 bases and 3 bases respectively, the junction contains 15 bases. In the germline V gene (reference sequence), CDR1 corresponds to LNHDA and CDR2 to SQIVND. Spanning cysteine to phenylalanine, the CDR3 consists of 15 amino acids. The CDR3 DNA has 45 bases and is translated from base 1. The record originates from a study of beta chain features in type 1 diabetes (dated by TCRdb to the late 2010s). Study-wide context: Patients and healthy donors did not differ in mean age, gender distribution, total cell number or subset yield. Regulatory and stem cell-like memory subsets were obtained from only 8 patients and about 8 healthy donors, while naive and central memory subsets were obtained from all 30 or so donors. Across all samples, 107,917,701 sorted cells were examined, and cell number per subset correlated strongly with RNA yield. The study compared TCRB repertoires of sorted circulating CD4+ T cell subsets between recently diagnosed type 1 diabetes patients and matched healthy donors.

The investigation overall reported the following: A moderate but significant shortening of TCRB CDR3 length was observed in type 1 diabetes patients in all four CD4+ subsets. Because cDNA was sequenced instead of genomic DNA, highly expressing activated cells could be over-represented, though the groups showed no difference in activation or CD3 levels. Patients with type 1 diabetes made fewer insertions and deleted more nucleotides at VDJ recombination sites, implying thymic rearrangement abnormalities. HLA sub-analyses involved small numbers of individuals, so any influence of HLA type on TCRB rearrangement remained unresolved. PCR might favor shorter templates, but patient and control samples were amplified and corrected together, so any skew would affect both groups equally. The naive, central memory and regulatory TCRB repertoires appeared to resemble one another more closely among patients than among healthy donors.

Each donor gave one peripheral blood draw, averaging roughly 120 mL, which was collected into heparinised tubes. A BD FACSAria II and a panel including CD45RO, CCR7, CD25, CD127, CD95 and CD27 were used to sort naive, central memory, regulatory and stem cell-like memory CD4+ T cells. Every sorted population had a purity above 95%. PBMCs were separated immediately by Lymphoprep density gradient centrifugation and were stained directly, without being cultured. Samples were stained and sorted in pairs, with one healthy donor and one patient per experiment, so that batch effects were minimized. All of the isolated RNA was reverse transcribed with the High Capacity cDNA Reverse Transcription Kit, so expressed TCRB transcripts were sequenced. Deep immunoSEQ sequencing was applied to naive, central memory and regulatory T cell samples, giving an average of about 3.6 million total reads per sample. Sorted cells were lysed in RLT buffer and RNA was extracted with DNase-treated RNeasy Micro or Mini kits, depending on cell number. Each cell subset was processed on its own to prevent cross-contamination, while patient and healthy donor samples were processed together. Using the immunoSEQ multiplex PCR, TCRB sequences were amplified from cDNA into 87-bp fragments spanning the CDR3 region. The amplicons were sequenced using the Illumina HiSeq platform. Per the source publication's procedure: Synthetic template baselines were used to correct PCR bias computationally, reads within Hamming distance 2 were collapsed, and singletons that could not be merged were discarded. Reads were aligned against IMGT to assign V, D and J genes, CDR3 length and insertions or deletions at six rearrangement sites. Clonotype counts were normalized to sorted cell number within each subset before computing true diversity and Gini coefficients with the tcR R package. The overlap coefficient, calculated on TCRB nucleotide sequences, was used to measure repertoire sharing. As a proxy for the pre-selection repertoire, out-of-frame TCRB sequences from naive cells were analyzed. TCRdb provides this immuneACCESS table in a form limited to in-frame rearrangements. Some clones are lacking; in checked studies, under half of them reflect an unresolved V gene, and why the rest are absent is not known. The DNA was the basis for D and trimming; V, J and clone size are from that table. Present in this sample are a few hundred thousand clones, about 18% of which were seen just once. 0.044% of the sample lies in the top ten.

The TCR was taken from a woman younger than 35 in good health. Here the chain combines TRBV19 and TRBJ1-2; possibly the D gene is TRBD1, per 6 matching bases. Sequenced: naive CD4+ T cells from blood. In light of the paper, this sample's cell subset or site label describes: true naive CD4+ T cells. The encoded CDR3 is CASSTTGTLDYGYTF. The DNA sequence is given as TGTGCCAGTAGTACAACCGGGACACTGGACTATGGCTACACCTTC.